The clone carrying this T cell receptor beta chain was detected many times. No antigen is known for it. TCRdb's table, derived via immunoSEQ multiplex PCR, lists solely in-frame clones and lacks some. In total the sample includes 35,000 to 40,000 clones, none of them seen once. These data come from a study of T cells after posttransplantation cyclophosphamide. Study conclusions and caveats: After PTCy, TRB diversity resembled that of CNI/methotrexate controls. Skin or GI-infiltrating T cells shared few TRB sequences with blood. Later post-transplant blood repertoires were often dominated by donor CD8+ memory clones.

On the day of bone marrow donation, the related graft donor provided peripheral blood. Sequenced sample: PBMCs. This TCR came from a man aged 25-45 years in good health and a related stem cell transplant donor.

The CDR3 here is CATSRDRVSEKLFF. Written as DNA, the CDR3 is TGTGCCACCAGCAGAGACAGGGTTAGTGAAAAACTGTTTTTT. This chain joins TRBV15 and TRBJ1-4, with D perhaps TRBD1 (5 bases). CDR1 LNHNV and CDR2 YYDKDF come from the germline V gene (reference sequence). Trimming stripped 0 bases from V and 7 bases from J, with 9 bases between. The CDR3 covers 14 residues.